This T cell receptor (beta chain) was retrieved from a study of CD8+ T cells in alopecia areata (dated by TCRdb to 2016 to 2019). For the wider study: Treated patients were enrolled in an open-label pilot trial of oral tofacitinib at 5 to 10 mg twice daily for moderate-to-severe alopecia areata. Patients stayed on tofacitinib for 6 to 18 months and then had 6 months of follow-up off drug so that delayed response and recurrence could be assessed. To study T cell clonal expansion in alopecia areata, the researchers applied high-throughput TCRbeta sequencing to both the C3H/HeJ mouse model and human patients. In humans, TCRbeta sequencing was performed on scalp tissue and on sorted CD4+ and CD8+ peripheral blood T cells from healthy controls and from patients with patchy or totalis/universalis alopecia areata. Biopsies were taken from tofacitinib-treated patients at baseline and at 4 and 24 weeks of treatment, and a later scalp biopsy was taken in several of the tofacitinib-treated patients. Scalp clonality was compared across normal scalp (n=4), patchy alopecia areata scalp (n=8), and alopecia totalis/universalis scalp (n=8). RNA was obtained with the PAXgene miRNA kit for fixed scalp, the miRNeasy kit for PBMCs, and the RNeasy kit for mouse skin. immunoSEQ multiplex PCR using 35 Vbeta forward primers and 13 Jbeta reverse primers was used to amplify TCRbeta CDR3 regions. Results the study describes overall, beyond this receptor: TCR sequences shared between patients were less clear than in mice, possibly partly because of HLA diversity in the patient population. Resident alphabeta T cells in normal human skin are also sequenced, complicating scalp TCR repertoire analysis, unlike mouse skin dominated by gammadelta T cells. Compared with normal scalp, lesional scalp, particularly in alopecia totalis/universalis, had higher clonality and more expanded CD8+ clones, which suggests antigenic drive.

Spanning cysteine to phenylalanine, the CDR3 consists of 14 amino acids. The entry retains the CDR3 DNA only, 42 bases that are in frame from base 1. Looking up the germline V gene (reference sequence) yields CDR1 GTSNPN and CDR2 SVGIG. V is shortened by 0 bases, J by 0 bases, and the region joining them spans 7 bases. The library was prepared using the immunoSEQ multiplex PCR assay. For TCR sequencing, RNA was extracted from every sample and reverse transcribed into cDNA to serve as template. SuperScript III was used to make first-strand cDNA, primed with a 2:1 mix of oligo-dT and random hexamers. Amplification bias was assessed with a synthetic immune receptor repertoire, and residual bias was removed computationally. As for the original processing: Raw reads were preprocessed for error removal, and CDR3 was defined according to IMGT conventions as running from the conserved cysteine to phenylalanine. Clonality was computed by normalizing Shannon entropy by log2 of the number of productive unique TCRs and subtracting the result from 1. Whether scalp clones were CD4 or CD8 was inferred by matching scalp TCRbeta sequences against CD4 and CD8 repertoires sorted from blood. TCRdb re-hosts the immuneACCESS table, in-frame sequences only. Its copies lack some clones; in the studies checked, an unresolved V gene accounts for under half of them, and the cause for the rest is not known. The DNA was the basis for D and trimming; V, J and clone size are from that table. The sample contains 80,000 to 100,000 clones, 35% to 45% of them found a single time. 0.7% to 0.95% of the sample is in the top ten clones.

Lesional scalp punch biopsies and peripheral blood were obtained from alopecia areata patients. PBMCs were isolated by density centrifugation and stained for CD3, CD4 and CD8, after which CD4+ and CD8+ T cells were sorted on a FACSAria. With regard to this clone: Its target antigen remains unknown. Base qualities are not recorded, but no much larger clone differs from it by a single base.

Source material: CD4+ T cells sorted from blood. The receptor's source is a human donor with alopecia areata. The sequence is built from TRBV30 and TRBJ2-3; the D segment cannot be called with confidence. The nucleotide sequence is TGTGCCTGGAGTGTAAGTCCTAGCACAGATACGCAGTATTTT. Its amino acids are CAWSVSPSTDTQYF.